These T cell receptor beta chains were read from a single sample in a study of CD8 T cells in Susac syndrome. TCRdb redid the calling of the immunoSEQ multiplex PCR reads with MiXCR, one entry per CDR3 protein. The data contain 50,000 to 55,000 distinct CDR3 sequences, 85% to 95% of them singletons. Sample: CD8+ T cells from PBMCs. These receptor sequences come from a human donor with Susac syndrome. Each CDR3 is given with its conserved first and last residue. Each record gives: clone size, J gene, V gene, D gene, CDR3 protein, CDR3 DNA. A D gene is named only where the DNA matches it firmly. The size entry is marked missing in some rows and otherwise reads once, few, many or a size class.

>.|TRBJ1-1|TRBV7-9|.
CASSLGYSEAFF
TGTGCCAGCAGCTTAGGGTATTCTGAAGCTTTCTTT
>.|TRBJ1-2|TRBV3-1|TRBD1
CASSGRQGVGYTF
TGTGCCAGCAGCGGTCGACAGGGGGTTGGCTACACCTTC
>once|TRBJ2-3|TRBV2|TRBD1
CASRDRAADTQYF
TGTGCCAGCCGTGACAGGGCTGCAGATACGCAGTATTTT
>.|TRBJ1-2|TRBV12-2|.
CASRPPGTGPANYGYTF
TGTGCAAGTCGCCCACCCGGGACAGGTCCAGCTAACTATGGCTACACCTTC
>.|TRBJ2-7|TRBV5-1|.
CASSLGTNSYEQYF
TGCGCCAGCAGCTTGGGGACCAACTCCTACGAGCAGTACTTC
>.|TRBJ1-2|TRBV12-3/TRBV12-4|TRBD1
CASSSSGGVGYTF
TGTGCCAGCAGTTCCTCAGGGGGTGTAGGCTACACCTTC
>.|TRBJ1-1|TRBV27|TRBD1
CASGQVPNTEAFF
TGTGCCAGCGGACAGGTGCCGAACACTGAAGCTTTCTTT
>once|TRBJ2-4|TRBV5-1|.
CASSKPPRGENIQYF
TGCGCCAGCAGCAAGCCCCCCAGGGGCGAAAACATTCAGTACTTC
>.|TRBJ2-4|TRBV7-9|TRBD1
CASSSRQGLAKNIQYF
TGTGCCAGCAGCTCTCGACAGGGCCTAGCCAAAAACATTCAGTACTTC
>.|TRBJ2-1|TRBV11-2|.
CASNPGYNEQFF
TGTGCCAGCAACCCGGGGTACAATGAGCAGTTCTTC
>.|TRBJ2-7|TRBV3-1|.
CASSQGFGDSSYEQYF
TGTGCCAGCAGCCAAGGATTCGGTGACAGCTCCTACGAGCAGTACTTC
>.|TRBJ2-7|TRBV12-3/TRBV12-4|.
CASSPRGAYEQYF
TGTGCCAGCAGTCCACGGGGCGCCTACGAGCAGTACTTC
>.|TRBJ2-4|TRBV13|.
CASSSDRAKNIQYF
TGTGCCAGCAGTTCGGACCGAGCCAAAAACATTCAGTACTTC
>.|TRBJ1-1|TRBV25-1|.
CASEAWGTEAFF
TGTGCCAGCGAGGCCTGGGGCACTGAAGCTTTCTTT
>.|TRBJ2-7|TRBV5-1|.
CASSLGGEQYF
TGTGCCAGCAGTTTAGGGGGCGAGCAGTACTTC
>.|TRBJ2-7|TRBV6-6|TRBD1
CASSGPGQGAYEQYF
TGTGCCAGCAGTGGGCCGGGACAGGGGGCTTACGAGCAGTACTTC
>.|TRBJ1-3|TRBV29-1|.
CSVEVGSVGNTIYF
TGCAGCGTTGAAGTGGGTAGTGTCGGAAACACCATATATTTT
>.|TRBJ1-2|TRBV27|.
CASSSDNAYGYTF
TGTGCCAGCAGTAGTGACAACGCCTATGGCTACACCTTC
>.|TRBJ2-7|TRBV13|TRBD1
CASSYDRGAYEQYF
TGTGCCAGCAGCTACGACAGGGGCGCCTACGAGCAGTACTTC
>.|TRBJ2-7|TRBV20-1|.
CSANRDLSSYEQYF
TGCAGTGCCAACCGGGACCTGTCTTCCTACGAGCAGTACTTC
>.|TRBJ1-1|TRBV7-9|.
CASSLITGTSEAFF
TGTGCCAGCAGTTTAATAACAGGGACCTCTGAAGCTTTCTTT
>.|TRBJ2-3|TRBV28|.
CASSSGRLLGGDTQYF
TGTGCCAGCAGTTCCGGCCGGTTGCTAGGAGGAGATACGCAGTATTTT
>.|TRBJ2-3|TRBV10-3|.
CAISPDSDTQYF
TGTGCCATCAGTCCGGACTCAGATACGCAGTATTTT
>.|TRBJ2-2|TRBV2|.
CASKRGFTGELFF
TGTGCCAGCAAAAGGGGTTTTACCGGGGAGCTGTTTTTT
>.|TRBJ1-5|TRBV13|.
CASSLGLGSQQPQHF
TGTGCCAGCAGCTTAGGCCTTGGGAGCCAACAGCCCCAGCATTTT
>.|TRBJ2-1|TRBV7-2|.
CASSLLSSYNEQFF
TGTGCCAGCAGCTTATTAAGCTCCTACAATGAGCAGTTCTTC
>.|TRBJ1-2|TRBV19|TRBD1
CASKYLTPSGTGGSYGYTF
TGTGCCAGTAAATACCTTACGCCCTCCGGGACAGGGGGCAGCTATGGCTACACCTTC
>.|TRBJ1-5|TRBV4-3|.
CASSQEGGRPQHF
TGCGCCAGCAGCCAAGAAGGGGGACGGCCCCAGCATTTT
>.|TRBJ1-1|TRBV27|.
CASSWGPATEAFF
TGTGCCAGCAGTTGGGGTCCGGCGACTGAAGCTTTCTTT
>.|TRBJ2-1|TRBV7-6|.
CASSLGGVLNEQFF
TGTGCCAGCAGCTTAGGGGGAGTACTCAATGAGCAGTTCTTC
>.|TRBJ2-1|TRBV7-9|.
CASGSVPAGEQFF
TGTGCCAGCGGCTCCGTCCCGGCTGGTGAGCAGTTCTTC
>once|TRBJ2-5|TRBV25-1|TRBD2
CASSDTSGKETQYF
TGTGCCAGCAGTGATACTAGCGGAAAAGAGACCCAGTACTTC
>.|TRBJ2-1|TRBV5-6|.
CASSYVFPAQQFF
TGTGCCAGCAGCTACGTGTTTCCGGCCCAGCAGTTCTTC
>.|TRBJ1-1|TRBV20-1|TRBD1
CSASRGRLVEAFF
TGCAGTGCTAGCAGGGGGCGTTTGGTTGAAGCTTTCTTT
>.|TRBJ1-5|TRBV25-1|TRBD1
CASSWGQGYQPQHF
TGTGCCAGCAGTTGGGGACAGGGATATCAGCCCCAGCATTTT